These 26 T cell receptor beta chains share one sample of origin, sequenced in a study of blood T cell repertoires in COVID-19. Produced via immunoSEQ multiplex PCR; TCRdb's table is partial and in-frame only. In the table there are about 170,000 clones, approximately 81% of which are singletons. Material: peripheral blood. Receptors were obtained from a human donor with acute or convalescent COVID-19. The donor label of this sample is uncertain.

The chain employs TRBV18 and TRBJ1-3; a weak D match, TRBD1 (5 bases). Deletions cut 5 bases from V and 4 bases from J, with 12 bases between. The germline V gene encodes CDR1 KGHSH and CDR2 LQKENI. This CDR3 is 14 amino acids long. Here the CDR3 reads CASSSTDKGNTIYF. The CDR3 nucleotides are TGTGCCAGCTCATCGACAGATAAAGGAAACACCATATATTTT.

The chain recombines TRBV7-9 with TRBJ1-1; D is unclear. The CDR3 consists of 13 residues. Trimming took off 3 bases at V and 7 bases at J, with 12 bases between the two ends. CDR1 and CDR2 (germline): SEHNR, FQNEAQ (reference sequence). For the CDR3, the DNA is TGTGCCAGCAGCTTTGAGGGAATGGGTGAAGCTTTCTTT. It encodes CASSFEGMGEAFF.

The chain couples TRBV10-3 to TRBJ1-5; TRBD1 aligns across 7 bases. CDR1 and CDR2 from the germline V gene are ENHRY and SYGVKD. J was trimmed by 0 bases and V by 5 bases; bases with no gene match: 1. The length of the CDR3 is 14 residues. The CDR3 nucleotides read TGTGCCATCAGTCAGGGGGATAGCAATCAGCCCCAGCATTTT. Its protein product is CAISQGDSNQPQHF.

This chain joins TRBV24-1 and TRBJ2-5, with TRBD1 matching 9 bases. CDR1 is KGHDR, CDR2 SFDVKD, per germline. The CDR3 totals 16 residues. V was clipped by 5 bases and J by 4 bases; unmatched bases: 10. The CDR3 DNA sequence: TGTGCCACCAGTGCCTCGGGACAGGGATCCCGAGAGACCCAGTACTTC. It translates to CATSASGQGSRETQYF.

The chain has TRBV4-3 and TRBJ2-1, with 10 positions matching TRBD2. Germline V gene lookup returns CDR1 LGHNA and CDR2 YSLEER. The trim removed 3 bases at V and 7 bases at J, leaving 9 bases unmatched. The CDR3 has 16 amino acids. CDR3 in amino acids: CASSQRGSGGPNEQFF. DNA of the CDR3: TGCGCCAGCAGCCAGAGAGGTAGCGGGGGGCCTAATGAGCAGTTCTTC.

The chain has TRBV18 and TRBJ2-1, with D tentatively TRBD1 (6 bases). Germline V CDR1 and CDR2: KGHSH, LQKENI. This CDR3 spans 13 amino acids. V was trimmed by 3 bases and J by 4 bases, leaving 7 bases between them. The chain's CDR3 is CASSPQGYNEQFF. The CDR3 DNA sequence: TGTGCCAGCTCACCGCAGGGGTACAATGAGCAGTTCTTC. The variable domain in full, with the rest retrieved from reference TRBV18 and TRBJ2-1, is NAGVMQNPRHLVRRRGQEARLRCSPMKGHSHVYWYRQLPEEGLKFMVYLQKENIIDESGMPKERFSAEFPKEGPSILRIQQVVRGDSAAYFCASSPQGYNEQFFGPGTRLTVL.

Points on this clone: Other DNA sequences of this sample code for an identical CDR3. V and J are TRBV7-9 and TRBJ1-1, with 9 nucleotides matching TRBD1. V lost 3 bases, J lost 3 bases, and 2 bases stayed unmatched. CDR3 length equals 14 residues. The V gene's germline CDR1 is SEHNR and CDR2 FQNEAQ (reference sequence). The CDR3 region has the DNA TGTGCCAGCAGCTTTGGGACAGGGTACACTGAAGCTTTCTTT. Translated, it gives CASSFGTGYTEAFF.

The chain uses TRBV9 and TRBJ2-3; weak D call: TRBD2 (7 bases). Trimming removed 2 bases from V and 4 bases from J, with 14 bases in between. CDR3 size: 15 residues. In germline, CDR1 is SGDLS, CDR2 YYNGEE. The CDR3 coding sequence is TGTGCCAGCAGCGTTCGCGGGGGCCCCTCAGATACGCAGTATTTT. Its translation is CASSVRGGPSDTQYF.

In this sample, this clone turned up a few times. The V gene is TRBV2, the J gene TRBJ2-4; 10 bases match TRBD1. Germline V gene data show CDR1 as SNHLY and CDR2 as FYNNEI. V lost 6 bases and J lost 10; bases outside the gene matches: 12. The CDR3 length is 15 residues. CDR3 in amino acids: CASRHNYGTGEIQYF. The CDR3, as DNA: TGTGCCAGCAGACACAATTACGGGACAGGGGAGATTCAGTACTTC.

This chain links TRBV19 with TRBJ1-6, with a weak D call TRBD1 (6 bases). Trimming pared 3 bases from V and 8 bases from J, leaving 11 bases between. Germline lookup yields CDR1 LNHDA and CDR2 SQIVND (reference sequence). The CDR3 contains 14 residues. CDR3 region: CASSIRAGDSPLHF. The DNA for the CDR3 is TGTGCCAGTAGTATCCGGGCAGGGGATTCACCCCTCCACTTT.

This clone was counted only a few times. The chain carries TRBV7-2 and TRBJ1-6; D uncertain. The germline CDR1 and CDR2 sequences are SGHTA and FQGNSA. Trimming removed 2 bases at V and 10 bases at J, with 15 bases between. The CDR3 extends over 15 amino acids. The CDR3, as DNA: TGTGCCAGCAGCTTAAGGCCCCAGGATTCATCACCCCTCCACTTT. This translates into CASSLRPQDSSPLHF.

J is TRBJ1-5 and V is TRBV19; maybe TRBD1 (5 bases). The germline gives CDR1 LNHDA, CDR2 SQIVND (reference sequence). Trimming took off 3 bases at V and 5 bases at J, with 8 bases between the two ends. This CDR3 contains 13 residues. The CDR3: CASSMGRDQPQHF. The CDR3 DNA sequence: TGTGCCAGTAGTATGGGCAGGGATCAGCCCCAGCATTTT.

J is TRBJ2-7 and V is TRBV6-1; D is perhaps TRBD1 (6 bases). The CDR3 is made up of 15 amino acids. CDR1 is MNHNS, CDR2 SASEGT, per germline. Trimming took 9 bases from V and 6 from J, leaving 24 bases between them. The CDR3: CASSSGQGSVAEQYF. The CDR3, as DNA: TGTGCCAGTTCCTCGGGGCAGGGGTCCGTCGCCGAGCAGTACTTC.

V and J are TRBV19 and TRBJ1-2; 9 nucleotides agree with TRBD1. Germline assignment: CDR1 LNHDA and CDR2 SQIVND (reference sequence). This CDR3 contains 15 residues. With V trimmed by 5 bases and J by 5 bases, 9 bases remained unmatched. CDR3 coding DNA: TGTGCCAGTAGTCGAGGGGACAGGGTGATTTATGGCTACACCTTC. Amino acids: CASSRGDRVIYGYTF.

This chain uses TRBV19 with TRBJ1-1; 7 nucleotides match TRBD1. Germline assignment: CDR1 LNHDA and CDR2 SQIVND (reference sequence). CDR3 length equals 14 residues. The V gene end was trimmed by 3 bases and the J gene end by 7 bases; junction bases not matched to a gene: 8. The CDR3 region has the DNA TGTGCCAGTAGTATCACAGGGGCCGACTTTGAAGCTTTCTTT. Its protein product is CASSITGADFEAFF.

The genes are TRBV29-1 and TRBJ1-1; D is unclear. Trimming removed 7 bases at V and 4 bases at J, with 16 bases between. From germline, CDR1 is SQVTM and CDR2 ANQGSEA. This CDR3 is 13 amino acids long. This CDR3 reads CSARGLSGTEAFF. CDR3 coding DNA: TGCAGCGCCCGAGGGCTCTCGGGCACTGAAGCTTTCTTT.

The CDR3 loop reads CASSEAQGPYYGYTF. CDR3 coding DNA: TGTGCCAGCAGTGAAGCTCAGGGGCCGTACTATGGCTACACCTTC. The chain carries TRBV6-1 and TRBJ1-2; D might be TRBD1 (6 bases). The CDR3 covers 15 residues. Per the germline V gene, CDR1 is MNHNS and CDR2 is SASEGT. V was cut by 0 bases and J by 3 bases, with 11 bases left in between.

CDR3 bases: TGCGCCAGCAGCGAGGGGACTAGCGGTAGTAATGAGCAGTTCTTC. Encoded protein: CASSEGTSGSNEQFF. The chain is built from TRBV5-1 and TRBJ2-1; 11 nucleotides line up with TRBD2. In germline, CDR1 is SGHRS, CDR2 YFSETQ. V shed 4 bases, J shed 7 bases, and the junction held 7 bases outside the gene matches. This CDR3 has 15 residues.

V and J are TRBV5-1 and TRBJ1-3; D not resolved. Germline V gene sequence: CDR1 SGHRS, CDR2 YFSETQ. This CDR3 is built from 13 residues. V was trimmed by 2 bases and J by 5 bases, leaving 8 bases between them. CDR3 DNA: TGCGCCAGCAGCTTCCCAGGTAGAAACACCATATATTTT. This codes for CASSFPGRNTIYF.

The rearrangement uses TRBV7-6 and TRBJ2-1; D possibly corresponds to TRBD1 (6 bases). CDR1 SGHVS and CDR2 FNYEAQ come from the germline V gene. The V end lost 4 bases, the J end lost 0 bases, and 10 bases lay between the germline ends. This CDR3 has 15 amino acids. The DNA of the CDR3 is TGTGCCAGCAGCTCCACAGGGAGCTCCTACAATGAGCAGTTCTTC. Translated, it gives CASSSTGSSYNEQFF.

This clone was seen just once. V and J are TRBV7-3 and TRBJ2-2; 7 bases align to TRBD1. CDR3 length equals 15 residues. The germline V gene has CDR1 SGHTA and CDR2 FQGTGA. V shed 3 bases, J shed 5 bases, and the junction held 6 bases outside the gene matches. The CDR3 spells CASSFTGVWTGELFF. As DNA, the CDR3 is TGTGCCAGCAGCTTCACAGGGGTGTGGACCGGGGAGCTGTTTTTT.

The rearrangement joins TRBV3-1 (or the pseudogene TRBV3-2) to TRBJ2-7; TRBD1 is a possible D gene (6 bases). Trimming stripped 11 bases from V and 2 bases from J, with 16 bases between. Germline CDR1 LGHDT, CDR2 YNNKEL (reference sequence). This CDR3 comprises 13 residues. CDR3 sequence reads: CAVGTIRPYEQYF. The CDR3 DNA follows: TGTGCCGTCGGGACAATCCGTCCCTACGAGCAGTACTTC.

The V call is TRBV5-1, the J call TRBJ1-4; no reliable D call. Trimming pared 6 bases from V and 0 bases from J, leaving 9 bases between. The germline CDR1 and CDR2 sequences are SGHRS and YFSETQ. The CDR3 extends over 14 amino acids. The CDR3 DNA follows: TGCGCCAGCACCGAAACTACAACTAATGAAAAACTGTTTTTT. Amino acid sequence: CASTETTTNEKLFF.

The chain employs TRBV3-1 (or the pseudogene TRBV3-2) and TRBJ1-2; D remains ambiguous. CDR1 and CDR2 (germline): LGHDT, YNNKEL (reference sequence). The CDR3 is 15 amino acids. The V end lost 1 base, the J end lost 0 bases, and 9 bases lay between the germline ends. CDR3: CASSQAPGTNYGYTF. The CDR3 DNA sequence: TGTGCCAGCAGCCAAGCCCCGGGAACTAACTATGGCTACACCTTC.

This clone was counted a few times. The CDR3 nucleotides are TGTGCCAGCAGCTTTTTAGCGGGGGGGACAGAGACCCAGTACTTC. Translated: CASSFLAGGTETQYF. This sequence joins TRBV11-3 and TRBJ2-5; 11 bases agree with TRBD2. Germline CDR1 and CDR2: SGHNT and YENEEA. V shed 3 bases, J shed 4 bases, and the junction held 4 bases outside the gene matches. This CDR3 has 15 amino acids.

The chain recombines TRBV5-6 with TRBJ1-2; TRBD1 agrees at 7 bases. This CDR3 is 15 amino acids long. In germline, CDR1 is SGHDT, CDR2 YYEEEE. V shed 4 bases and J 1 base; nucleotides not matched to a gene: 7. The CDR3 is CASSTLDRFNYGYTF. The CDR3 coding sequence is TGTGCCAGCAGCACCTTGGACAGGTTTAACTATGGCTACACCTTC. Variable domain in full (rest from reference TRBV5-6 and TRBJ1-2): DAGVTQSPTHLIKTRGQQVTLRCSPKSGHDTVSWYQQALGQGPQFIFQYYEEEERQRGNFPDRFSGHQFPNYSSELNVNALLLGDSALYLCASSTLDRFNYGYTFGSGTRLTVV.